This T cell receptor (beta chain) appears in the sequencing data of a study of Graves' ophthalmopathy and Graves' hyperthyroidism. CDR3 regions of TCR beta were amplified from RNA transcripts. RT-PCR in the first round used HTBI primers; a second-round multiplex PCR followed. In TCRdb, the multiplex PCR reads were re-called with MiXCR into one record per CDR3 protein. The sample includes 200,000 to 250,000 distinct CDR3 sequences, 20% to 25% of them seen just once. With respect to this clonotype: The junction departs from the called germline gene at one end, perhaps through a read error.

This CDR3 has 14 amino acids. Germline V gene data show CDR1 as SGHVS and CDR2 as FQNEAQ. This sequence originates from a woman aged 45-65 years with Graves' ophthalmopathy. The genes are TRBV7-8 and TRBJ1-1, with D perhaps TRBD1 (5 bases). Sequencing input: peripheral blood. CDR3 residues: CASSSLTVNTEACF. The DNA for the CDR3 is TGTGCCAGCAGCTCATTGACAGTCAACACTGAAGCTTGCTTT.